These T cell receptor beta chains were read from a single sample in a study of T cells in Graves' hyperthyroidism and ophthalmopathy. TCRdb used MiXCR to reprocess the multiplex PCR reads, holding one entry per CDR3 protein. The sample holds 400,000 to 450,000 distinct CDR3 sequences, over 12% seen once. Sequences were obtained from blood. The receptor source for this set is a man between 18 and 29 years old with Graves' ophthalmopathy. The CDR3 runs from the conserved cysteine through the conserved F or W.

j_call v_call cdr3_aa
TRBJ2-7 TRBV7-9 CASSLGGDEQYF
TRBJ2-3 TRBV20-1 CSARASLRTDTQYF
TRBJ2-5 TRBV7-9 CASSFTPPLGPQETQYF
TRBJ1-2 TRBV28 CASSRDGYTF
TRBJ2-1 TRBV27 CASRLYNEQFF
TRBJ1-3 TRBV27 CARHCTDRGRGNTIYF
TRBJ1-2 TRBV5-1 CASSLQGESGYTF
TRBJ2-3 TRBV6-2/TRBV6-3 CASSYSERDTQYF
TRBJ2-1 TRBV12-3/TRBV12-4 CASSLVGFTLSYNEQFF
TRBJ2-2 TRBV6-1 CASSHPDRPKGIGGYTGELFF
TRBJ1-3 TRBV7-2 CASSLGSGMGGNTIYF
TRBJ2-7 TRBV20-1 CSATSGRNEQYF
TRBJ2-2 TRBV20-1 CSARDLGGVTGELFF
TRBJ2-5 TRBV6-4 CASSRTGRETQYF
TRBJ2-5 TRBV5-1 CASRMQETQYF
TRBJ1-2 TRBV6-1 CASSKVGYGYTF
TRBJ2-2 TRBV6-2/TRBV6-3 CASSPFLGELFF
TRBJ1-2 TRBV3-1 CASSQAFGTDYGYTF
TRBJ1-5 TRBV12-3/TRBV12-4 CASSLTGHQHF
TRBJ1-3 TRBV6-5 CASSSLQGGRSGNTIYF
TRBJ2-1 TRBV7-2 CASSYSGGGKNEQFF
TRBJ1-1 TRBV27 CASNTRQGRMNTEAFF
TRBJ2-1 TRBV20-1 CSAPGGYSYNEQFF
TRBJ1-1 TRBV18 CASSRTGPLNTEAFF
TRBJ2-7 TRBV3-1 CASSQDVAGVTYEQYF
TRBJ2-5 TRBV3-1 CASSQESGETQYF
TRBJ2-7 TRBV28 CASRGAGGSYEQYF
TRBJ1-2 TRBV6-1 CASSGERGDGYTF
TRBJ2-1 TRBV29-1 CSVRTGKGNEQFF
TRBJ1-2 TRBV5-6 CASSWTPGGAGYTF
TRBJ2-2 TRBV7-6 CASSLAGQGFGELFF
TRBJ2-2 TRBV12-3/TRBV12-4 CASRTDRDTGELFF
TRBJ2-3 TRBV11-2 CASSLGAERGTDTQYF
TRBJ2-7 TRBV5-1 CASTPAPDSFLYEQYF
TRBJ1-4 TRBV30 CAWSDAGTPVGVFF
TRBJ1-2 TRBV12-3/TRBV12-4 CASSFAGGYYGYTF
TRBJ2-1 TRBV7-7 CASSNLVGPYNEQFF
TRBJ1-5 TRBV6-2/TRBV6-3 CASRTGDRQPQHF
TRBJ2-7 TRBV27 CASSPSGGPEQYF
TRBJ2-3 TRBV12-3/TRBV12-4 CASSIMGPLSDTQYF
TRBJ2-7 TRBV12-3/TRBV12-4 CASSPDRDEQYF